A single sample is the source of the 19 T cell receptor beta chains below, sequenced in a study of T cells in tuberculosis. Time point specified: new active TB diagnosis, blood taken before or within 7 days of starting treatment. Clones were read by immunoSEQ multiplex PCR, and TCRdb kept only the in-frame ones, dropping some. The data contain roughly 34,000 clones, 70% to 90% of them singletons. The input for sequencing was PBMCs, taken at tuberculosis diagnosis. The receptor source for this set is an adult with tuberculosis.

The V and J genes are TRBV7-2 and TRBJ1-1, with TRBD1 matching 7 bases. The V and J ends lost 3 bases and 1 base, in that order; junction bases with no gene match: 5. The germline V gene has CDR1 SGHTA and CDR2 FQGNSA. The CDR3 runs 15 residues. The CDR3 is CASSFQGQPNTEAFF. The DNA of the CDR3 is TGTGCCAGCAGCTTCCAGGGACAGCCGAACACTGAAGCTTTCTTT.

The chain employs TRBV5-1 and TRBJ2-5; 9 bases line up with TRBD2. V shed 2 bases, J shed 0 bases, and the junction held 5 bases outside the gene matches. CDR3 length equals 16 residues. Germline CDR1 is SGHRS and CDR2 is YFSETQ. The DNA of the CDR3 is TGCGCCAGCAGCTTCCGGGTAGCGGGGGACCAAGAGACCCAGTACTTC. It specifies CASSFRVAGDQETQYF.

The chain couples TRBV10-3 to TRBJ1-2, with TRBD1 matching 10 bases. Germline lookup yields CDR1 ENHRY and CDR2 SYGVKD. This CDR3 spans 14 amino acids. V shed 6 bases and J 7 bases; nucleotides not matched to a gene: 8. The CDR3 sequence: CAIRVGQGPLGYTF. For the CDR3, the DNA is TGTGCCATCAGGGTGGGACAGGGGCCTCTTGGCTACACCTTC.

The chain couples TRBV7-2 to TRBJ2-7; 7 bases match TRBD1. V lost 4 bases and J lost 7; bases outside the gene matches: 10. This CDR3 region has 14 residues. From germline, CDR1 is SGHTA and CDR2 FQGNSA. The CDR3 nucleotides are TGTGCCAGCAGCTCAATCGACAGGGCCGGAGAGCAGTACTTC. Protein: CASSSIDRAGEQYF. The full variable domain, completed using reference TRBV7-2 and TRBJ2-7, is GAGVSQSPSNKVTEKGKDVELRCDPISGHTALYWYRQSLGQGLEFLIYFQGNSAPDKSGLPSDRFSAERTGGSVSTLTIQRTQQEDSAVYLCASSSIDRAGEQYFGPGTRLTVT.

The rearrangement joins TRBV10-2 to TRBJ2-7; D is perhaps TRBD2 (5 bases). V was trimmed by 3 bases and J by 7 bases, leaving 7 bases between them. This CDR3 has 11 amino acids. Germline CDR1 and CDR2: WSHSY and SAAADI. CDR3 in DNA: TGCGCCAGCAGTGATCGCGGGGAGCAGTACTTC. Translated, it gives CASSDRGEQYF.

This clone was seen just once. The CDR3 region is CASSLRASSLPGELFF. In DNA form, the CDR3 reads TGCGCCAGCAGCCTCAGAGCTTCTAGCTTGCCCGGGGAGCTGTTTTTT. The gene calls are TRBV4-1 and TRBJ2-2; D perhaps matches TRBD2 (5 bases). The CDR3 runs 16 residues. The germline V and J ends were trimmed by 4 bases and 6 bases, with 18 bases remaining between them. In germline, CDR1 is MGHRA, CDR2 YSYEKL.

This clone was picked up a small number of times. This chain joins TRBV7-8 and TRBJ2-1, with D possibly TRBD1 on 6 matching bases. Trimming cost V 1 base and J 5 bases, with 12 bases left between them. This CDR3 has 15 amino acids. Germline V gene lookup returns CDR1 SGHVS and CDR2 FQNEAQ. The DNA for the CDR3 is TGTGCCAGCAGCTTAGTTGGACAGCAACACAATGAGCAGTTCTTC. It yields the protein CASSLVGQQHNEQFF.

The chain combines TRBV1 with TRBJ2-5; the table's TRBD2 call for D was not verified on the DNA. TRBV1 is recorded as a pseudogene. This CDR3 spans 19 amino acids. The CDR3 spells CTSSLCPGGTSGIQETQYF. In DNA form, the CDR3 reads TGCACCAGCAGCCTCTGCCCTGGGGGGACTAGCGGTATACAAGAGACCCAGTACTTC.

This chain links TRBV5-1 with TRBJ2-7; possible D gene TRBD2, 6 bases. CDR1 and CDR2 from the germline V gene are SGHRS and YFSETQ. The CDR3 loop spans 12 amino acids. The V gene lost 2 bases and the J gene lost 5 bases, with 8 bases spanning the gap. CDR3 protein: CASSLRGDEQYF. The CDR3 nucleotides read TGCGCCAGCAGCTTACGCGGGGACGAGCAGTACTTC. Based on the CDR3 plus reference TRBV5-1 and TRBJ2-7, the full variable domain is KAGVTQTPRYLIKTRGQQVTLSCSPISGHRSVSWYQQTPGQGLQFLFEYFSETQRNKGNFPGRFSGRQFSNSRSEMNVSTLELGDSALYLCASSLRGDEQYFGPGTRLTVT.

This chain joins TRBV7-2 and TRBJ2-7; no firm D call. V shed 5 bases and J shed 1 base, with 9 bases lying between them. Per germline, CDR1 SGHTA and CDR2 FQGNSA. This CDR3 has 13 amino acids. The CDR3 region has the DNA TGTGCCAGCAGCGTGGGCAGGTCCTACGAGCAGTACTTC. Translated: CASSVGRSYEQYF.

The chain recombines TRBV11-3 with TRBJ2-1; 7 positions match TRBD2. There are 15 residues in the CDR3. The V and J ends lost 0 bases and 8 bases, in that order; junction bases with no gene match: 7. CDR1 and CDR2 (germline): SGHNT, YENEEA. The CDR3 nucleotides read TGTGCCAGCAGCTTAGACACTAGCGTTTCCCATGAGCAGTTCTTC. As protein: CASSLDTSVSHEQFF. The full variable domain, with the rest looked up from reference TRBV11-3 and TRBJ2-1, is EAGVVQSPRYKIIEKKQPVAFWCNPISGHNTLYWYLQNLGQGPELLIRYENEEAVDDSQLPKDRFSAERLKGVDSTLKIQPAELGDSAVYLCASSLDTSVSHEQFFGPGTRLTVL.

J is TRBJ1-6 and V is TRBV19; 8 positions match TRBD1. The CDR3 length is 13 residues. V shed 10 bases, J shed 5 bases, and the junction held 4 bases outside the gene matches. Germline CDR1 reads LNHDA; CDR2 reads SQIVND (reference sequence). CDR3 in DNA: TGTGCCATCAGGGGGCTTGATAATTCACCCCTCCACTTT. Translated, it gives CAIRGLDNSPLHF.

The rearrangement joins TRBV6-1 to TRBJ2-7, with a tentative D call TRBD1 (6 bases). Trimming left V 0 bases short and J 4 bases short, with 10 bases between. CDR3 length equals 14 residues. Germline loops: CDR1 MNHNS, CDR2 SASEGT. The CDR3 region has the DNA TGTGCCAGCAGTGAAGCGGGACACCAATACGAGCAGTACTTC. This codes for CASSEAGHQYEQYF.

This chain links TRBV6-1 with TRBJ2-7, with 7 bases aligning to TRBD1. Germline values: CDR1 MNHNS, CDR2 SASEGT. V lost 6 bases to trimming and J lost 0 bases; unmatched junction nucleotides: 5. The CDR3 length is 14 residues. CDR3 sequence: CASSQNRGSYEQYF. Written as DNA, the CDR3 is TGTGCCAGCAGCCAAAACAGGGGCTCCTACGAGCAGTACTTC.

This chain connects TRBV28 to TRBJ1-1, with D uncertain. The V gene lost 6 bases and the J gene lost 4 bases, with 18 bases spanning the gap. The CDR3 loop spans 15 amino acids. Germline V gene sequence: CDR1 MDHEN, CDR2 SYDVKM. The CDR3 region has the DNA TGTGCCAGCAGGTTTATTTATGAGGGCGTCACTGAAGCTTTCTTT. Protein sequence: CASRFIYEGVTEAFF.

This chain connects TRBV2 to TRBJ1-3; perhaps TRBD1 as D (5 bases). The CDR3 sequence is 15 residues long. V was cut by 7 bases and J by 7 bases, with 20 bases left in between. Germline CDR1 is SNHLY and CDR2 is FYNNEI. The DNA of the CDR3 is TGTGCCAGCACTCCGACCAGGGTAGGGGTGAACACCATATATTTT. This translates into CASTPTRVGVNTIYF.

The gene calls are TRBV19 and TRBJ2-5; TRBD2 matches at 9 bases. Losses at the gene ends were 1 base for V and 2 bases for J; bases not matched to a gene: 2. Germline CDR1 is LNHDA and CDR2 is SQIVND (reference sequence). CDR3 length: 15 residues. CDR3 sequence: CASSIGSGGQETQYF. The CDR3 DNA reads TGTGCCAGTAGTATAGGGAGCGGGGGGCAAGAGACCCAGTACTTC. Full variable domain (missing parts from reference TRBV19 and TRBJ2-5): DGGITQSPKYLFRKEGQNVTLSCEQNLNHDAMYWYRQDPGQGLRLIYYSQIVNDFQKGDIAEGYSVSREKKESFPLTVTSAQKNPTAFYLCASSIGSGGQETQYFGPGTRLLVL.

The J gene is TRBJ2-5, the V gene TRBV27; 9 bases align to TRBD2. V lost 0 bases to trimming and J lost 5 bases; unmatched junction nucleotides: 7. The V gene's germline CDR1 is MNHEY and CDR2 SMNVEV (reference sequence). The CDR3 is 16 amino acids. DNA of the CDR3: TGTGCCAGCAGTTTATCGGCGGGAGGGCCCCGGGAGACCCAGTACTTC. Its translation is CASSLSAGGPRETQYF.

In this sample, this clone turned up a few times. V and J are TRBV5-1 and TRBJ2-3, with D tentatively TRBD1 (5 bases). The CDR3 covers 17 residues. CDR1 is SGHRS and CDR2 is YFSETQ in the germline V gene. The V gene lost 4 bases and the J gene lost 2 bases, with 20 bases spanning the gap. Here the CDR3 DNA reads TGCGCCAGCAGCCCCCCTGACAGTCTTTGGGACACAGATACGCAGTATTTT. This gives the protein CASSPPDSLWDTDTQYF.